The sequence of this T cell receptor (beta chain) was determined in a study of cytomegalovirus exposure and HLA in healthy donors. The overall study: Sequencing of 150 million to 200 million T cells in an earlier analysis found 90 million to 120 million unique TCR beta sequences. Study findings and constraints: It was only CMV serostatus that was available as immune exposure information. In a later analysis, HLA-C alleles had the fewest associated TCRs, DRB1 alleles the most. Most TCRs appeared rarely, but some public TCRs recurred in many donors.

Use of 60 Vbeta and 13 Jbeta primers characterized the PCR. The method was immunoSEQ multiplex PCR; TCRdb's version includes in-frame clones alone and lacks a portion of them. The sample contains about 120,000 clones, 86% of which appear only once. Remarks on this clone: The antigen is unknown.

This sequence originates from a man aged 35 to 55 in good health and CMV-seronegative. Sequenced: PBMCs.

CDR3 DNA: TGTGCCAGCAGCTTCGGGACAGGGGACACTGAAGCTTTCTTT. It translates to CASSFGTGDTEAFF. V gene TRBV7-2 combines with J gene TRBJ1-1; 10 bases agree with TRBD1. From germline, CDR1 is SGHTA and CDR2 FQGNSA. There are 14 residues in the CDR3. V lost 3 bases to trimming and J lost 3 bases; unmatched junction nucleotides: 1. The full variable domain, completed using reference TRBV7-2 and TRBJ1-1, is GAGVSQSPSNKVTEKGKDVELRCDPISGHTALYWYRQSLGQGLEFLIYFQGNSAPDKSGLPSDRFSAERTGGSVSTLTIQRTQQEDSAVYLCASSFGTGDTEAFFGQGTRLTVV.